In this sample, the clone carrying this TCR beta chain turned up many times. Its antigen is unknown. The entry originates in a study of response to subunit inactivated influenza vaccine. General observations from the study: A suggestion made by the authors is that each seasonal influenza vaccination recruits few new T cells.

Germline CDR1 reads MDHEN; CDR2 reads SYDVKM. V was clipped by 5 bases and J by 3 bases; unmatched bases: 5. The CDR3 totals 16 residues. TCRdb processed the RT-PCR reads anew with MiXCR; each CDR3 protein has one entry. The table records about 500,000 distinct CDR3 sequences, roughly 7.9% of them present only once. The sample consisted of PBMCs from blood, taken less than 25 months after vaccination. The sequence came from a man aged 45 to 75 who received an inactivated influenza vaccine. The gene calls are TRBV28 and TRBJ2-2; 11 bases align to TRBD1. CDR3 nucleotides: TGTGCCAGCAGTCCCCCGGGACAGGGGGACACCGGGGAGCTGTTTTTT. As protein: CASSPPGQGDTGELFF. Variable domain in full (rest from reference TRBV28 and TRBJ2-2): DVKVTQSSRYLVKRTGEKVFLECVQDMDHENMFWYRQDPGLGLRLIYFSYDVKMKEKGDIPEGYSVSREKKERFSLILESASTNQTSMYLCASSPPGQGDTGELFFGEGSRLTVL.